These 17 T cell receptor beta chains came from one sample sequenced in a study of cytomegalovirus exposure and HLA in healthy donors. A multiplex PCR was run with 60 Vbeta primers and 13 Jbeta primers. This table comes from immunoSEQ multiplex PCR, and its TCRdb copy is limited to in-frame clones, with some not included. Of about 100,000 clones in the sample, under 80% were seen once. Material: PBMCs. The source is a woman in her forties or fifties in good health and CMV-seropositive.

The gene calls are TRBV7-9 and TRBJ1-3; D ambiguous. Germline CDR1 reads SEHNR; CDR2 reads FQNEAQ (reference sequence). CDR3 length: 15 residues. The V end was cut by 1 base, the J end by 0 bases, with 7 bases between. As DNA, the CDR3 is TGTGCCAGCAGCTTAGGAGGATCCTCTGGAAACACCATATATTTT. The encoded protein is CASSLGGSSGNTIYF. Looking up the rest from reference TRBV7-9 and TRBJ1-3 gives the full variable domain: DTGVSQNPRHKITKRGQNVTFRCDPISEHNRLYWYRQTLGQGPEFLTYFQNEAQLEKSRLLSDRFSAERPKGSFSTLEIQRTEQGDSAMYLCASSLGGSSGNTIYFGEGSWLTVV.

This clone was seen a handful of times. The V gene is TRBV6-5, the J gene TRBJ2-4; D may be TRBD1 (6 bases). V gave up 2 bases and J gave up 6 bases, with 14 bases separating them. This CDR3 has 15 amino acids. CDR1 MNHEY and CDR2 SVGAGI come from the germline V gene. CDR3 DNA sequence: TGTGCCAGCAGTTACCCAGGGGCTGGGGGAAACATTCAGTACTTC. Residues: CASSYPGAGGNIQYF.

This chain connects TRBV6-1 to TRBJ1-1; D is unresolved. Germline lookup yields CDR1 MNHNS and CDR2 SASEGT. Trimming shortened V by 5 bases and J by 7 bases, and 14 bases separated the two germline ends. The CDR3 consists of 13 residues. DNA of the CDR3: TGTGCCAGCAGTAATGGGGAGTTTCGTGAAGCTTTCTTT. This translates into CASSNGEFREAFF.

This clone came up a few times. This chain joins TRBV5-1 and TRBJ1-2; 9 bases match TRBD1. Per germline, CDR1 SGHRS and CDR2 YFSETQ. CDR3 size: 14 residues. J was trimmed by 6 bases and V by 4 bases; bases with no gene match: 7. This chain's CDR3 is CASSPDRGGDGYTF. CDR3 nucleotide sequence: TGCGCCAGCAGCCCGGACAGGGGAGGAGATGGCTACACCTTC.

The chain links TRBV6-1 to TRBJ1-1; D perhaps matches TRBD1 (5 bases). Trimming cost V 7 bases and J 5 bases, with 17 bases left between them. CDR3 length equals 14 residues. Per germline, CDR1 MNHNS and CDR2 SASEGT. The CDR3 reads CASIKPGILTEAFF. CDR3 nucleotides: TGTGCCAGCATCAAACCAGGGATTCTGACTGAAGCTTTCTTT.

The chain couples TRBV10-3 to TRBJ2-7; 10 bases fit TRBD1. V lost 10 bases, J lost 5 bases, and 8 bases stayed unmatched. The CDR3 totals 13 residues. Germline V gene lookup returns CDR1 ENHRY and CDR2 SYGVKD. The DNA of the CDR3 is TGTGCCACTTGGGACAGGGGATGGAACGAGCAGTACTTC. It encodes CATWDRGWNEQYF.

This rearrangement joins TRBV7-8 to TRBJ2-1; D uncertain. In germline, CDR1 is SGHVS, CDR2 FQNEAQ. Trimming stripped 0 bases from V and 8 bases from J, with 11 bases between. This CDR3 spans 14 amino acids. The CDR3, as DNA: TGTGCCAGCAGCTTAGCATCCCGTATCGATGAGCAGTTCTTC. It translates to CASSLASRIDEQFF.

This clone was seen just once. The chain joins TRBV4-1 to TRBJ1-5; D is unclear. V was cut by 3 bases and J by 3 bases, with 12 bases left in between. The CDR3 contains 15 residues. CDR1 MGHRA and CDR2 YSYEKL come from the germline V gene. In DNA form, the CDR3 reads TGCGCCAGCAGCCAGGAGATTACAACCAATCAGCCCCAGCATTTT. Protein product: CASSQEITTNQPQHF.

In its sample, this clone was seen a few times. This chain links TRBV25-1 with TRBJ2-5, with D possibly being TRBD2 (6 bases). The CDR3 is made up of 16 amino acids. Trimming removed 1 base at V and 2 bases at J, with 14 bases between. Per germline, CDR1 MGHDK and CDR2 SYGVNS. CDR3 in amino acids: CASSELEGWSQETQYF. CDR3 coding DNA: TGTGCCAGCAGTGAATTGGAGGGTTGGAGTCAAGAGACCCAGTACTTC.

The chain links TRBV30 to TRBJ1-6, with 7 bases matching TRBD1. V shed 2 bases and J 5 bases; nucleotides not matched to a gene: 6. This CDR3 spans 15 amino acids. Germline V gene lookup returns CDR1 GTSNPN and CDR2 SVGIG (reference sequence). The CDR3 coding sequence is TGTGCCTGGAGTCACATCGGGACAGATAATTCACCCCTCCACTTT. Its protein is CAWSHIGTDNSPLHF. Variable domain in full (rest from reference TRBV30 and TRBJ1-6): SQTIHQWPATLVQPVGSPLSLECTVEGTSNPNLYWYRQAAGRGLQLLFYSVGIGQISSEVPQNLSASRPQDRQFILSSKKLLLSDSGFYLCAWSHIGTDNSPLHFGNGTRLTVT.

CDR3 DNA: TGTGCCAGCAGCGTAGAGTCGGGTGTAGACACTGAAGCTTTCTTT. As protein: CASSVESGVDTEAFF. This rearrangement joins TRBV9 to TRBJ1-1; D is unresolved. CDR1 and CDR2 from the germline V gene are SGDLS and YYNGEE. CDR3 size: 15 residues. Deletions cut 0 bases from V and 3 bases from J, with 12 bases between.

The table lists this clone with a few counts. This chain uses TRBV9 with TRBJ1-4; 7 bases map to TRBD1. The CDR3 is made up of 15 amino acids. Trimming removed 3 bases from V and 2 bases from J; junction bases left unmatched: 4. Germline CDR1 reads SGDLS; CDR2 reads YYNGEE. The CDR3 spells CASSATTGTNEKLFF. DNA of the CDR3: TGTGCCAGCAGCGCGACGACAGGGACTAATGAAAAACTGTTTTTT.

The V call is TRBV5-4, the J call TRBJ2-2; TRBD1 might be the D (6 bases). V was trimmed by 6 bases and J by 3 bases, leaving 15 bases between them. In germline, CDR1 is SGHNT, CDR2 YYREEE (reference sequence). This CDR3 has 15 amino acids. This chain's CDR3 is CASTPGQWDTGELFF. The CDR3 DNA reads as TGTGCCAGCACCCCCGGACAGTGGGACACCGGGGAGCTGTTTTTT.

V gene TRBV27 combines with J gene TRBJ2-2; D may be TRBD2 (7 bases). V gave up 2 bases and J gave up 5 bases, with 12 bases separating them. The CDR3 length is 15 residues. Per germline, CDR1 MNHEY and CDR2 SMNVEV (reference sequence). CDR3 in amino acids: CASSLRRGGTGELFF. DNA of the CDR3: TGTGCCAGCAGTTTACGCAGGGGAGGGACCGGGGAGCTGTTTTTT.

The chain couples TRBV9 to TRBJ1-1; tentatively, D is TRBD1 (6 bases). CDR3 length: 14 residues. V lost 0 bases and J lost 5, with 11 bases in between. CDR1 and CDR2 (germline): SGDLS, YYNGEE. CDR3: CASSVGGGGTEAFF. CDR3 in DNA: TGTGCCAGCAGCGTAGGGGGAGGGGGGACTGAAGCTTTCTTT.

The gene calls are TRBV18 and TRBJ1-4; D unresolved. V shed 1 base and J shed 6 bases, with 6 bases lying between them. This CDR3 is built from 13 residues. CDR1 and CDR2 (germline): KGHSH, LQKENI. CDR3 residues: CASSPRHDEKLFF. The DNA for the CDR3 is TGTGCCAGCTCACCACGACACGATGAAAAACTGTTTTTT.

The V and J genes are TRBV18 and TRBJ2-7, with D perhaps TRBD1 (6 bases). The CDR3 extends over 14 amino acids. With 4 bases removed from V and 3 bases from J, the gap between germline ends came to 13 bases. The V gene's germline CDR1 is KGHSH and CDR2 LQKENI. CDR3 residues: CASSQGQPIYEQYF. The CDR3, as DNA: TGTGCCAGCTCACAGGGACAACCAATCTACGAGCAGTACTTC.